The sequence of this T cell receptor (beta chain) was determined in a study of T cells in Graves' hyperthyroidism and ophthalmopathy. Broader study findings: A median 6.5 months before onset, the model predicted ophthalmopathy. Ophthalmopathy and stable hyperthyroidism were told apart by a 13 V-J model.

The CDR3 is 13 residues long. Germline V lookup: CDR1 SSHAT, CDR2 FNYEAQ (reference sequence). It was RNA transcripts that yielded the amplified TCR beta CDR3 regions. The TCR CDR3 first-round RT-PCR relied on the HTBI primer set. TCRdb ran MiXCR on the multiplex PCR reads and lists one entry per CDR3 protein. The sample has 300,000 to 450,000 distinct CDR3 sequences, over 11% seen once. In the case of this clonotype: Its antigen is currently unknown. One end of the junction is discordant with germline, which a read error may explain.

The sequenced sample consisted of blood. The clonotype originates from a woman aged 55 to 70 with Graves' hyperthyroidism. The rearrangement uses TRBV7-7 and TRBJ2-3; unclear D gene. The CDR3: CASSLTESDTQYF. Written as DNA, the CDR3 is TGTGCTAGCAGCTTAACAGAATCAGATACGCAGTATTTT. The full variable domain, its missing parts supplied by reference TRBV7-7 and TRBJ2-3, is GAGVSQSPRYKVTKRGQDVTLRCDPISSHATLYWYQQALGQGPEFLTYFNYEAQPDKSGLPSDRFSAERPEGSISTLTIQRTEQRDSAMYRCASSLTESDTQYFGPGTRLTVL.